Shown below are 25 T cell receptor beta chains from a single sample sequenced in a study of beta chain features in type 1 diabetes. Whole-study findings and limits: When Type 1 diabetes patients were examined, their TCRB CDR3s proved moderately but significantly shorter in all four CD4+ subsets.

Their antigens are not known. Expressed TCRB transcripts were sequenced because the isolated RNA had all been reverse transcribed beforehand. TCRdb's copy holds only in-frame clones and misses some; the assay was immunoSEQ multiplex PCR. Here the sample spans roughly 150,000 clones, 7.5% to 8.5% being singletons. The sequenced sample was central memory CD4+ T cells from blood. The receptors shown here come from a man aged 18 to 29 with type 1 diabetes.

A few counts support this clone. This chain connects TRBV27 to TRBJ1-6; TRBD1 matches 10 bases. The CDR3 is 15 residues long. The V segment lost 7 bases and the J segment 5 bases; nucleotides outside the gene matches: 5. From germline, CDR1 is MNHEY and CDR2 SMNVEV (reference sequence). The CDR3 DNA reads as TGTGCCAGCAAACCCGGGACAGGGGATAATTCACCCCTCCACTTT. Encoded protein: CASKPGTGDNSPLHF.

This clone was detected a few times. The DNA for the CDR3 is TGCGCCAGCAGCTTGGAGCAGGGGAACACTGAAGCTTTCTTT. As protein: CASSLEQGNTEAFF. V is TRBV5-1 and J is TRBJ1-1; weak D call: TRBD1 (5 bases). Trimming stripped 0 bases from V and 1 base from J, with 7 bases between. Germline V gives CDR1 SGHRS, CDR2 YFSETQ. The CDR3 has 14 amino acids. The full variable domain, completed using reference TRBV5-1 and TRBJ1-1, is KAGVTQTPRYLIKTRGQQVTLSCSPISGHRSVSWYQQTPGQGLQFLFEYFSETQRNKGNFPGRFSGRQFSNSRSEMNVSTLELGDSALYLCASSLEQGNTEAFFGQGTRLTVV.

This chain links TRBV21-1 with TRBJ2-1; the table's D call, TRBD1, was not checked against the DNA. TRBV21-1 has pseudogene status. The CDR3 covers 15 residues. CDR3 residues: CASSIRDSSYNEQFF. The CDR3 coding sequence is TGTGCCAGCAGCATTCGGGACAGCTCCTACAATGAGCAGTTCTTC.

The chain has TRBV5-1 and TRBJ2-3; tentatively, D is TRBD2 (6 bases). V lost 4 bases and J lost 0, with 12 bases in between. Germline V CDR1 and CDR2: SGHRS, YFSETQ. The CDR3 extends over 15 amino acids. CDR3 region: CASSAGLSSTDTQYF. In nucleotides, the CDR3 is TGCGCCAGCAGCGCGGGACTTTCTAGCACAGATACGCAGTATTTT.

The rearrangement uses TRBV28 and TRBJ2-7; D not certain. CDR3 length: 11 amino acids. The V end lost 4 bases, the J end lost 7 bases, and 8 bases lay between the germline ends. Germline V gene lookup returns CDR1 MDHEN and CDR2 SYDVKM. CDR3 protein: CASSYAREQYF. Written as DNA, the CDR3 is TGTGCCAGCAGTTACGCCCGGGAGCAGTACTTC.

This clone was seen at least ten times. The V gene is TRBV7-9, the J gene TRBJ1-5; D not certain. The CDR3 length is 13 residues. Between the trimmed V and J ends, which lost 3 bases and 3 bases, there was a span of 6 bases. Germline lookup yields CDR1 SEHNR and CDR2 FQNEAQ (reference sequence). The CDR3 loop is CASSFDNNQPQHF. CDR3 nucleotide sequence: TGTGCCAGCAGCTTCGACAACAATCAGCCCCAGCATTTT.

With respect to this clone: Other DNA sequences from this sample encode an identical CDR3 as well. The V call is TRBV18, the J call TRBJ1-1; unclear D gene. Between the trimmed V and J ends, which lost 6 bases and 1 base, there was a span of 9 bases. The CDR3 length is 13 residues. Germline CDR1 KGHSH, CDR2 LQKENI. Here the CDR3 DNA reads TGTGCCAGCTCCCCCACAACGAACACTGAAGCTTTCTTT. It encodes CASSPTTNTEAFF.

This clone was observed a handful of times. The chain employs TRBV5-4 and TRBJ2-5, with D perhaps matching TRBD1 (6 bases). Deletions cut 6 bases from V and 4 bases from J, with 16 bases between. The CDR3 is 14 residues long. The germline V gene encodes CDR1 SGHNT and CDR2 YYREEE (reference sequence). In nucleotides, the CDR3 is TGTGCCAGCACCAGGGGCCCCGATCGAGAGACCCAGTACTTC. Translation: CASTRGPDRETQYF.

This clone was seen only a few times. The sample has other DNA sequences that encode this CDR3 too. V is TRBV20-1 and J is TRBJ2-7, with a weak D call TRBD1 (5 bases). Trimming shortened V by 8 bases and J by 5 bases, and 13 bases separated the two germline ends. Germline V gene lookup returns CDR1 DFQATT and CDR2 SNEGSKA (reference sequence). The CDR3 is 11 amino acids. The CDR3 reads CSPGQGNEQYF. CDR3 bases: TGCAGTCCAGGCCAGGGCAACGAGCAGTACTTC.

The chain is built from TRBV6-5 and TRBJ2-7; 10 nucleotides line up with TRBD2. Per germline, CDR1 MNHEY and CDR2 SVGAGI. The V and J ends lost 4 bases and 4 bases, in that order; junction bases with no gene match: 4. This CDR3 has 14 amino acids. CDR3 protein: CASSSGTSVYEQYF. The CDR3 nucleotides are TGTGCCAGCAGTTCCGGGACTAGCGTTTACGAGCAGTACTTC.

The chain joins TRBV25-1 to TRBJ1-4; TRBD1 might be the D (5 bases). This CDR3 spans 13 amino acids. Deletions cut 5 bases from V and 7 bases from J, with 11 bases between. The germline V gene encodes CDR1 MGHDK and CDR2 SYGVNS. CDR3 sequence: CASSLQGGEKLFF. DNA of the CDR3: TGTGCCAGCAGTCTGCAGGGCGGTGAAAAACTGTTTTTT.

This clone was picked up a small number of times. This chain joins TRBV5-5 and TRBJ2-5; 10 nucleotides align to TRBD1. Per the germline V gene, CDR1 is SGHKS and CDR2 is YYEKEE (reference sequence). This CDR3 contains 14 residues. The junction had 2 bases not matched to a gene; V was cut back by 4 bases and J by 2 bases. The CDR3 loop is CASSTGQGQETQYF. The CDR3 DNA is TGTGCCAGCAGCACGGGACAGGGGCAAGAGACCCAGTACTTC.

The V call is TRBV18, the J call TRBJ2-5, with unresolved D. CDR3 length equals 13 residues. The germline V and J ends were trimmed by 3 bases and 5 bases, with 10 bases remaining between them. The germline V gene encodes CDR1 KGHSH and CDR2 LQKENI. The CDR3 coding sequence is TGTGCCAGCTCACCCCGGAGCAAGGAGACCCAGTACTTC. It codes for CASSPRSKETQYF.

The J gene is TRBJ2-3, the V gene TRBV6-1; 8 bases align to TRBD1. The trim removed 4 bases at V and 6 bases at J, leaving 3 bases unmatched. The germline V gene encodes CDR1 MNHNS and CDR2 SASEGT. The CDR3 is made up of 13 amino acids. DNA for the CDR3: TGTGCCAGCAGTGGACAGGGGTGGGATACGCAGTATTTT. Encoded protein: CASSGQGWDTQYF.

This clone has a handful of counts. The J gene is TRBJ1-5, the V gene TRBV27; TRBD1 aligns across 9 bases. The CDR3 extends over 14 amino acids. Germline values: CDR1 MNHEY, CDR2 SMNVEV (reference sequence). The junction had 5 bases not matched to a gene; V was cut back by 5 bases and J by 6 bases. The CDR3 DNA reads TGTGCCAGCAGTACGGGACAGGGAGCTCAGCCCCAGCATTTT. Amino acid sequence: CASSTGQGAQPQHF.

The genes are TRBV9 and TRBJ2-3; 8 nucleotides agree with TRBD2. Germline V gene data show CDR1 as SGDLS and CDR2 as YYNGEE. CDR3 length: 16 residues. J lost 4 bases, V lost 4 bases, and 11 bases had no gene match. CDR3 sequence: CASSPQAGALADTQYF. The CDR3 DNA reads TGTGCCAGCAGCCCGCAAGCGGGAGCTCTTGCAGATACGCAGTATTTT.

This clone was observed many times. The V and J genes are TRBV29-1 and TRBJ2-5; maybe TRBD2 (7 bases). Germline V gene data show CDR1 as SQVTM and CDR2 as ANQGSEA. Deletions cut 7 bases from V and 1 base from J, with 22 bases between. The CDR3 is 16 amino acids. CDR3 bases: TGCAGCGCACGAGGGGGGGGAGGAGATCCCCAAGAGACCCAGTACTTC. It codes for CSARGGGGDPQETQYF.

The gene calls are TRBV11-2 and TRBJ2-1; D might be TRBD2 (5 bases). Germline V gene lookup returns CDR1 SGHAT and CDR2 FQNNGV. Trimming shortened V by 1 base and J by 0 bases, and 10 bases separated the two germline ends. The CDR3 runs to 16 residues. The CDR3 sequence: CASSLGLGSSYNEQFF. The CDR3 coding sequence is TGTGCCAGCAGCTTAGGCTTGGGGAGCTCCTACAATGAGCAGTTCTTC.

This clone was recorded a few times. V gene TRBV28 combines with J gene TRBJ2-1, with 13 positions matching TRBD2. J was trimmed by 7 bases and V by 11 bases; bases with no gene match: 5. CDR3 size: 13 residues. CDR1 is MDHEN, CDR2 SYDVKM, per germline. The CDR3 loop reads CASLAGGVNEQFF. DNA for the CDR3: TGTGCCTCACTAGCGGGAGGGGTGAATGAGCAGTTCTTC.

This clone was observed a few times. The rearrangement joins TRBV7-2 to TRBJ2-3; TRBD2 aligns across 9 bases. From germline, CDR1 is SGHTA and CDR2 FQGNSA. Trimming at V came to 2 bases and at J to 3 bases, leaving 6 bases not matched to a gene. This CDR3 is 16 amino acids long. CDR3 in amino acids: CASSLNLAGMTDTQYF. The DNA for the CDR3 is TGTGCCAGCAGCTTAAACCTAGCGGGGATGACAGATACGCAGTATTTT.

This clone was seen more than once but under ten times. This chain joins TRBV28 and TRBJ2-7; 9 bases match TRBD1. The V and J ends lost 3 bases and 7 bases, in that order; junction bases with no gene match: 10. CDR1 is MDHEN and CDR2 is SYDVKM in the germline V gene. This CDR3 spans 15 amino acids. The CDR3 DNA reads as TGTGCCAGCAGTTTGGCCGGGACAGGGACAGGGGAGCAGTACTTC. It is translated as CASSLAGTGTGEQYF.

This chain links TRBV14 with TRBJ1-2; no firm D call. The length of the CDR3 is 15 residues. Trimming cost V 4 bases and J 0 bases, with 12 bases left between them. CDR1 is SGHDN and CDR2 is FVKESK in the germline V gene. The CDR3 protein is CASSLRAGANYGYTF. The CDR3 DNA is TGTGCCAGCAGCCTCCGGGCGGGAGCTAACTATGGCTACACCTTC.

The rearrangement links TRBV29-1 to TRBJ2-5; 15 positions match TRBD2. V trimming: 6 bases; J trimming: 4 bases; junction bases outside the gene matches: 6. This CDR3 comprises 15 residues. Per germline, CDR1 SQVTM and CDR2 ANQGSEA. CDR3 nucleotides: TGCAGCGTGGTAGGACTAGCGGGAGGGGGAGAGACCCAGTACTTC. Residues: CSVVGLAGGGETQYF.

This clone showed up just a few times. The chain carries TRBV5-1 and TRBJ2-3; 8 positions agree with TRBD1. Germline values: CDR1 SGHRS, CDR2 YFSETQ. This CDR3 contains 14 residues. The ends lost 0 bases at V and 4 bases at J; junction bases unmatched: 1. The DNA for the CDR3 is TGCGCCAGCAGCTTGGGACAGGGGCCAGATACGCAGTATTTT. Translating it yields CASSLGQGPDTQYF. Full variable domain (remainder filled in from reference TRBV5-1 and TRBJ2-3): KAGVTQTPRYLIKTRGQQVTLSCSPISGHRSVSWYQQTPGQGLQFLFEYFSETQRNKGNFPGRFSGRQFSNSRSEMNVSTLELGDSALYLCASSLGQGPDTQYFGPGTRLTVL.

This clone has more than one count but fewer than ten. Within the sample, other DNA sequences also encode this same CDR3. This rearrangement joins TRBV7-2 to TRBJ2-7; tentatively, D is TRBD2 (5 bases). This CDR3 comprises 13 residues. Looked up from germline, CDR1 is SGHTA and CDR2 is FQGNSA. V shed 3 bases and J shed 3 bases, with 9 bases lying between them. The CDR3, as DNA: TGTGCCAGCAGCTTGTCCGGGGACTACGAGCAGTACTTC. Its protein product is CASSLSGDYEQYF.